This TCR beta chain was captured in a study of T cells in Graves' hyperthyroidism and ophthalmopathy. V shed 4 bases and J shed 3 bases, with 10 bases lying between them. Per germline, CDR1 DFQATT and CDR2 SNEGSKA (reference sequence). The CDR3 extends over 13 amino acids. This clonotype was detected ten times or more. Amplified TCR beta CDR3 regions came from RNA transcripts. First-round RT-PCR with HTBI primers amplified the TCR CDR3 region. TCRdb re-called the multiplex PCR reads through MiXCR, storing one row per CDR3 protein. Of around 690,000 distinct CDR3 sequences in the sample, about a fifth were seen once.

This sequence originates from a man between 25 and 39 years old with Graves' ophthalmopathy. This sequence joins TRBV20-1 and TRBJ1-5; D possibly corresponds to TRBD1 (6 bases). The sequencing input was blood. CDR3 in DNA: TGCAGTGCTAACAGGGTGCTCAATCAGCCCCAGCATTTT. This encodes CSANRVLNQPQHF.